This T cell receptor (beta chain) was recovered during a study of Ad26.COV2.S vaccination and SARS-CoV-2 variants. The treatment here: approximately 18 received Ad26.COV2.S at low or high dose, single or two shots; roughly five received placebo; per-sample allocation not given. Repertoires come from day 63 after the first vaccine or placebo injection. This CDR3 contains 14 residues. V dropped 0 bases and J dropped 5 bases, with 10 bases sitting between them. Germline CDR1 and CDR2: LGHNA and YSLEER. The repertoire was sequenced with immunoSEQ multiplex PCR; TCRdb's copy has only in-frame clones and lacks some. The sample carries about 680,000 clones, 80% to 90% recorded once.

Material: peripheral blood, obtained in a trial of Ad26.COV2.S vaccine versus placebo. The sequence was collected from a person aged 18-60 years who received the Ad26.COV2.S COVID-19 vaccine or a placebo. J is TRBJ1-2 and V is TRBV4-3; D is unclear. This chain's CDR3 is CASSQEQASYGYTF. The CDR3 coding sequence is TGCGCCAGCAGCCAAGAGCAGGCCTCTTATGGCTACACCTTC.